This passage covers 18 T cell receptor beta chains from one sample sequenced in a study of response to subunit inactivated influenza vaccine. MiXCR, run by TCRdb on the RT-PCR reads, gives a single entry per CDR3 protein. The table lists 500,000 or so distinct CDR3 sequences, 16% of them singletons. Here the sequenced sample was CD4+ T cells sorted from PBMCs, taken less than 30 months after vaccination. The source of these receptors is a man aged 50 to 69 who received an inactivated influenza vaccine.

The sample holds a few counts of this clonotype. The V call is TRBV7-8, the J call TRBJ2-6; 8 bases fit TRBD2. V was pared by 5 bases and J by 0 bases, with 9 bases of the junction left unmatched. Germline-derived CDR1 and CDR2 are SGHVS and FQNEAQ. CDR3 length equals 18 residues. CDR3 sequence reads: CASSPSGLVLSGANVLTF. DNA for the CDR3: TGTGCCAGCAGCCCCTCGGGACTAGTACTCTCTGGGGCCAACGTCCTGACTTTC.

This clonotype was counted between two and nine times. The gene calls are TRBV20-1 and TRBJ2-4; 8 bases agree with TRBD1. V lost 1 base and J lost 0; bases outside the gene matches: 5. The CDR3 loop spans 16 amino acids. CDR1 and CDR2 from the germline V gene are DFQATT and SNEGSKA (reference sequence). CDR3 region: CSARGGDRSAKNIQYF. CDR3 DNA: TGCAGTGCTAGAGGGGGGGACAGGTCAGCCAAAAACATTCAGTACTTC.

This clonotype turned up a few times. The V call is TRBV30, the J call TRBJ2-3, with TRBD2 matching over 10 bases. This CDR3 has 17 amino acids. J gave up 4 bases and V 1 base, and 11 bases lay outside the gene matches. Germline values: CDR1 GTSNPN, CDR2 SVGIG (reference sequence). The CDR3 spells CAWSGRSSGSNPDTQYF. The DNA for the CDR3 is TGTGCCTGGAGTGGAAGGTCTAGCGGGAGTAACCCAGATACGCAGTATTTT.

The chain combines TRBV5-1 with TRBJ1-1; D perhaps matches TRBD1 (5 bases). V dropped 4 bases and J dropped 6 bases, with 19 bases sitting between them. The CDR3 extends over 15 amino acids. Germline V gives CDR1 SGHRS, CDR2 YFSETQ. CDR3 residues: CASSDRGSPPAEAFF. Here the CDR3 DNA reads TGCGCCAGCAGCGATCGGGGCTCACCACCGGCTGAAGCTTTCTTT.

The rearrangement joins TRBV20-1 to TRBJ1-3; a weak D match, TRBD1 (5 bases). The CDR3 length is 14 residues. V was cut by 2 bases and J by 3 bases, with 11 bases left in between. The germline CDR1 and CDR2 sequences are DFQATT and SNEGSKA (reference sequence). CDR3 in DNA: TGCAGTGCTAGACGAGGGGCTGTTGGAAACACCATATATTTT. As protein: CSARRGAVGNTIYF.

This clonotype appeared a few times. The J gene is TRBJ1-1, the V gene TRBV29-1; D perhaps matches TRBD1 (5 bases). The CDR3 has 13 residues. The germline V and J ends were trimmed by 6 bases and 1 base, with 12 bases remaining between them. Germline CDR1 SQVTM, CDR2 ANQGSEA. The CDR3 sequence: CSVAGRGNTEAFF. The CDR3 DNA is TGCAGCGTCGCGGGGAGGGGGAACACTGAAGCTTTCTTT.

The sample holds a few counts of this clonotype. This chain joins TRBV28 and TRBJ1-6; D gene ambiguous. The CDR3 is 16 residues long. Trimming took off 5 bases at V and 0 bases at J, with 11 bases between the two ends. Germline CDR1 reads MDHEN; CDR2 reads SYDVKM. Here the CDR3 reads CASSPTVSSYNSPLHF. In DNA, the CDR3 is TGTGCCAGCAGTCCTACTGTGAGCTCCTATAATTCACCCCTCCACTTT.

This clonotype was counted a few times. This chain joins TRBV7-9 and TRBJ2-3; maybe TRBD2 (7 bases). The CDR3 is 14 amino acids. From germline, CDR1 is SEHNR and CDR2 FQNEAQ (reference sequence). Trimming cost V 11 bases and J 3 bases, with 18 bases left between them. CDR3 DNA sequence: TGTGCCGGCAACGTAGGGGGAGGGACAGATACGCAGTATTTT. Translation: CAGNVGGGTDTQYF. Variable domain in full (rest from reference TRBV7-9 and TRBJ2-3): DTGVSQNPRHKITKRGQNVTFRCDPISEHNRLYWYRQTLGQGPEFLTYFQNEAQLEKSRLLSDRFSAERPKGSFSTLEIQRTEQGDSAMYLCAGNVGGGTDTQYFGPGTRLTVL.

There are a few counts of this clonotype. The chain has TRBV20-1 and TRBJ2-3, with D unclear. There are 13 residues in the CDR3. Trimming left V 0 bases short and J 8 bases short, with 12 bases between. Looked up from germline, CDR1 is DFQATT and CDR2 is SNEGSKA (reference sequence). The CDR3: CSARDSFVLTQYF. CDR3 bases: TGCAGTGCTAGAGACTCCTTTGTCCTTACGCAGTATTTT.

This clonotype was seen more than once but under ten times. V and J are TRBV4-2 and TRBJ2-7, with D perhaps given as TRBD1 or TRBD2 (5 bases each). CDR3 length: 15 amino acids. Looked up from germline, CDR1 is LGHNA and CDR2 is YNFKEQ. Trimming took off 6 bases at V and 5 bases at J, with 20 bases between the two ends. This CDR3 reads CASSIPGRGVDEQYF. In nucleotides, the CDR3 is TGTGCCAGCAGTATCCCGGGACGAGGGGTGGACGAGCAGTACTTC.

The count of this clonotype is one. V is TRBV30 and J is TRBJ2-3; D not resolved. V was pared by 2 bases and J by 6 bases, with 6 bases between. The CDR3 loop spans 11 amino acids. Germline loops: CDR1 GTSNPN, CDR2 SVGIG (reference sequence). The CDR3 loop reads CAWSLRDTQYF. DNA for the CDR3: TGTGCCTGGAGTCTCAGGGATACGCAGTATTTT.

The CDR3 DNA is TGTGCCAGCAGCTTGGCGCAGACTAGTGACATTCAGTACTTC. This codes for CASSLAQTSDIQYF. V is TRBV7-9 and J is TRBJ2-4; D might be TRBD2 (6 bases). The CDR3 consists of 14 residues. Germline CDR1 reads SEHNR; CDR2 reads FQNEAQ (reference sequence). Trimming cost V 3 bases and J 8 bases, with 14 bases left between them.

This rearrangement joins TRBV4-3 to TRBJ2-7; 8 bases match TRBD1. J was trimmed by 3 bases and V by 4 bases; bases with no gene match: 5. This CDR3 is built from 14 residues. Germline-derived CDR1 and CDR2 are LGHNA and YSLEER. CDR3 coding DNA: TGCGCCAGCAGCCGGTGGACAGGGAACTACGAGCAGTACTTC. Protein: CASSRWTGNYEQYF.

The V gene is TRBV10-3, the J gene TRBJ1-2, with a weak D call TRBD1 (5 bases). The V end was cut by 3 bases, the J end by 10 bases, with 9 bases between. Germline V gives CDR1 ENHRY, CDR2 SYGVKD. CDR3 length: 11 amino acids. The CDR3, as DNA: TGTGCCATCAGTGAAGCAGGGCTCTACACCTTC. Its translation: CAISEAGLYTF.

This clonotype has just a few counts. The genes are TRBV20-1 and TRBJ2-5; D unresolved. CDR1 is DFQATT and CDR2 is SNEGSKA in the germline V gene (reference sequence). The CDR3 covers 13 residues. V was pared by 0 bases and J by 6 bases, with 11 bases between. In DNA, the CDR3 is TGCAGTGCTAGAGATCCTAGGAGTCAGACCCAGTACTTC. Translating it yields CSARDPRSQTQYF.

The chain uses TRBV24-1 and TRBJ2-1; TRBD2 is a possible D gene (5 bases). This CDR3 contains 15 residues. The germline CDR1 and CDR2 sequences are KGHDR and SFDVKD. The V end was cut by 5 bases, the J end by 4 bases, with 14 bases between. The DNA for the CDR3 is TGTGCCACCAGTGGACTAAAAGGAACTTACAATGAGCAGTTCTTC. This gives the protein CATSGLKGTYNEQFF.

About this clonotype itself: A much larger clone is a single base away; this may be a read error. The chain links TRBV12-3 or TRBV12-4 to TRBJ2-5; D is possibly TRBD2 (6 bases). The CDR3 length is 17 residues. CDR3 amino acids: CTSSLSIFRRGQETQYF. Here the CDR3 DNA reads TGTACCAGCAGTTTAAGTATATTCCGGAGGGGCCAAGAGACCCAGTACTTC.

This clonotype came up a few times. CDR3 region: CSALGLRGSYEQYF. For the CDR3, the DNA is TGCAGTGCGCTAGGGCTGAGGGGGTCCTACGAGCAGTACTTC. This chain links TRBV20-1 with TRBJ2-7, with D possibly being TRBD1 (6 bases). V was clipped by 6 bases and J by 1 base, with 16 bases between them. CDR1 and CDR2 (germline): DFQATT, SNEGSKA (reference sequence). The CDR3 covers 14 residues.